This TCR beta chain came from a study of CD8 T cells in Susac syndrome (dated by TCRdb to the late 2010s). For context, the study as a whole: Whether CD8+ T cell activation and differentiation in Susac syndrome was antigen driven was tested using repertoire sequencing. The clonality of the CD8+ T cell repertoire was compared across over 9 healthy donors, roughly 14 Susac syndrome patients and fewer than 16 multiple sclerosis patients. The paper's findings and limits, for the study overall: The number of individuals in the TCR sequencing and HLA analysis was recognized as being relatively small.

As regards this clonotype: Its target antigen remains unknown. No per-base quality is available; no much larger clone lies one base away.

The trim is 0 bases for V and 2 bases for J, with a gap of 8 bases between the germline ends. CDR1 and CDR2 are drawn from the germline V gene (reference sequence): SEHNR, FQNEAQ. Spanning cysteine to phenylalanine, the CDR3 consists of 14 amino acids. This entry keeps only the CDR3 DNA: 42 bases, framed from base 1. RNA was extracted using the RNeasy kit, and roughly 0.5 to 1 ug of the RNA was reverse transcribed with random hexamers. TCR beta CDR3 regions were amplified with the immunoSEQ multiplex PCR assay covering 54 Vbeta and 13 Jbeta segments. To correct PCR amplification bias, a synthetic template baseline was used for both primer optimization and computational correction. Under the source paper's analysis protocol: Only productive sequences were kept, with reads annotated to V, D and J genes according to IMGT and analyzed in immunoSEQ Analyzer. Clonality was computed as one minus Shannon entropy normalized by log2 of the number of productive unique sequences. For each patient and control, public and private clones were evaluated among the 100 most prevalent clones. A clone was defined as Susac-specific if it was absent from the healthy and MS cohorts, from roughly 1,000 published viral clones and from other ImmuneACCESS disease sequences. TCRdb applied fastp at Q25 and MiXCR to the public reads, then kept only in-frame beta chains. Every CDR3 protein is listed once, alongside the most common genes and DNA of its rows. These V and J calls derive from TCRdb rather than the authors' analysis. The table for this sample lists under 70,000 distinct CDR3 sequences; 85% to 95% of them were counted only once. Nearly 0.2% of the sample is held by the ten biggest clonotypes.

Peripheral blood CD8+ and CD4+ T cells from healthy donors, Susac syndrome patients and multiple sclerosis patients were profiled using high-throughput TCR beta sequencing. Healthy donors were included as age- and sex-matched controls. Bulk CD8+ and CD4+ T cells were purified by magnetic negative isolation, whereas CD8+ TEMRA cells were enriched by FACS. Blood was collected in EDTA tubes and processed within 24 hours, with PBMCs isolated through density gradient centrifugation. PBMCs intended for TCR sequencing were frozen in liquid nitrogen and were later thawed in a 37 degrees C water bath. A purity of at least 90% was achieved for sorted or isolated CD4+, CD8+ and CD8+ TEMRA cells.

Source material: CD8+ T cells from PBMCs. The source of this sequence is a human donor in good health. The chain is made from TRBV7-9 and TRBJ2-7, with TRBD1 perhaps the D gene, on 5 matching bases. The sequenced DNA is TGTGCCAGCAGCTTAGCGCTGACAGCCTACGAGCAGTACTTC. Its coded protein is CASSLALTAYEQYF.